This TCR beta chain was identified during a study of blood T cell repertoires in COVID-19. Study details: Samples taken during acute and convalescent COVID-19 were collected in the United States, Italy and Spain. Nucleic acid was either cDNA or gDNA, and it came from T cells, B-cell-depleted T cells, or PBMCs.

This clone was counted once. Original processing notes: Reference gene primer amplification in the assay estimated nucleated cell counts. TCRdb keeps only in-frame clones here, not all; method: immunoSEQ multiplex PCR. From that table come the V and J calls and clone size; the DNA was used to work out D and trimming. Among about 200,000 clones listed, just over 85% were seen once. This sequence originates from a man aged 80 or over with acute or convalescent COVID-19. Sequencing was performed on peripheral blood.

Here the CDR3 reads CAISPGTTLTDTQYF. CDR3 nucleotide sequence: TGTGCCATCAGTCCCGGGACTACCTTAACAGATACGCAGTATTTT. The chain joins TRBV10-3 to TRBJ2-3; 7 bases fit TRBD2. The CDR3 contains 15 residues. The ends lost 5 bases at V and 3 bases at J; junction bases unmatched: 8. Germline CDR1 reads ENHRY; CDR2 reads SYGVKD.